These 15 T cell receptor beta chains originate from one sample sequenced in a study of blood T cell repertoires in COVID-19. Data came from immunoSEQ multiplex PCR; TCRdb stores just in-frame clones and leaves some out. The sample contains about 110,000 clones, around nine tenths of which appear only once. The sequenced sample consisted of peripheral blood. The receptors derive from a woman in her fifties or sixties with acute or convalescent COVID-19.

The chain links TRBV30 to TRBJ1-5, with TRBD1 matching 10 bases. J gave up 2 bases and V 3 bases, and 4 bases lay outside the gene matches. The CDR3 consists of 15 residues. Germline loops: CDR1 GTSNPN, CDR2 SVGIG (reference sequence). The CDR3 reads CAWRGTGEGNQPQHF. The CDR3 DNA sequence: TGTGCCTGGAGGGGGACAGGGGAGGGCAATCAGCCCCAGCATTTT. Using reference TRBV30 and TRBJ1-5 for the parts outside the CDR3, the full variable domain is SQTIHQWPATLVQPVGSPLSLECTVEGTSNPNLYWYRQAAGRGLQLLFYSVGIGQISSEVPQNLSASRPQDRQFILSSKKLLLSDSGFYLCAWRGTGEGNQPQHFGDGTRLSIL.

This clone was seen a single time. The rearrangement links TRBV9 to TRBJ2-7, with D perhaps matching TRBD2 (6 bases). V lost 0 bases and J 3 bases, leaving 16 bases between the germline ends. CDR3 size: 16 residues. Germline V gene lookup returns CDR1 SGDLS and CDR2 YYNGEE. CDR3 nucleotides: TGTGCCAGCAGCGTAGCGGGAGCGGCCAACCTCTACGAGCAGTACTTC. Encoded protein: CASSVAGAANLYEQYF. Complete variable domain (other parts from reference TRBV9 and TRBJ2-7): DSGVTQTPKHLITATGQRVTLRCSPRSGDLSVYWYQQSLDQGLQFLIQYYNGEERAKGNILERFSAQQFPDLHSELNLSSLELGDSALYFCASSVAGAANLYEQYFGPGTRLTVT.

The chain links TRBV19 to TRBJ2-1, with 9 bases matching TRBD2. Germline trimming cut 6 bases from V and 0 bases from J; bases unmatched to any gene: 9. CDR3 length equals 17 residues. Looked up from germline, CDR1 is LNHDA and CDR2 is SQIVND (reference sequence). The CDR3 bases are TGTGCCAGTAGAAAGTGGGCGGGAGGGAGCTCCTACAATGAGCAGTTCTTC. Protein sequence: CASRKWAGGSSYNEQFF.

The chain couples TRBV28 to TRBJ2-7, with D perhaps TRBD1 (6 bases). Trimming shortened V by 6 bases and J by 0 bases, and 9 bases separated the two germline ends. Germline-derived CDR1 and CDR2 are MDHEN and SYDVKM. This CDR3 has 13 residues. The CDR3 bases are TGTGCCAGCAGCAAGGGGGACTCCTACGAGCAGTACTTC. It specifies CASSKGDSYEQYF.

This chain links TRBV2 with TRBJ1-5; 9 bases align to TRBD1. The CDR3 consists of 15 residues. Germline values: CDR1 SNHLY, CDR2 FYNNEI. The ends lost 6 bases at V and 4 bases at J; junction bases unmatched: 7. This CDR3 is CASRVTGGTNQPQHF. CDR3 DNA sequence: TGTGCCAGCAGGGTGACAGGGGGGACAAATCAGCCCCAGCATTTT.

The chain has TRBV5-1 and TRBJ2-7; no clear D. Looked up from germline, CDR1 is SGHRS and CDR2 is YFSETQ. Trimming stripped 7 bases from V and 0 bases from J, with 11 bases between. This CDR3 comprises 13 residues. CDR3 nucleotides: TGCGCCAGCCAGGTGGGTAGCTCCTACGAGCAGTACTTC. Translated, it gives CASQVGSSYEQYF.

This chain joins TRBV5-1 and TRBJ1-2, with 7 bases aligning to TRBD1. This CDR3 is built from 17 residues. The ends lost 4 bases at V and 4 bases at J; junction bases unmatched: 16. CDR1 is SGHRS, CDR2 YFSETQ, per germline. CDR3 protein: CASSPWTGSQESYGYTF. Written as DNA, the CDR3 is TGCGCCAGCAGCCCCTGGACAGGATCCCAAGAGAGCTATGGCTACACCTTC.

This clone was seen more than once but under ten times. The chain's CDR3 is CASSQLLGQGARMNTGELFF. The CDR3 nucleotides are TGCGCCAGCAGTCAACTACTGGGACAGGGGGCAAGGATGAACACCGGGGAGCTGTTTTTT. The rearrangement uses TRBV23-1 and TRBJ2-2; 12 nucleotides agree with TRBD1. TRBV23-1 qualifies as an ORF whose function is uncertain. V was clipped by 2 bases and J by 1 base; unmatched bases: 11. This CDR3 has 20 residues.

This clone was picked up a small number of times. J is TRBJ1-2 and V is TRBV18; TRBD1 agrees at 8 bases. Germline V gives CDR1 KGHSH, CDR2 LQKENI. V trimming: 1 base; J trimming: 7 bases; junction bases outside the gene matches: 5. The CDR3 contains 14 residues. CDR3 sequence reads: CASSPQARGPGYTF. The CDR3 bases are TGTGCCAGCTCACCACAGGCCAGGGGGCCTGGCTACACCTTC. The full variable domain, with the rest looked up from reference TRBV18 and TRBJ1-2, is NAGVMQNPRHLVRRRGQEARLRCSPMKGHSHVYWYRQLPEEGLKFMVYLQKENIIDESGMPKERFSAEFPKEGPSILRIQQVVRGDSAAYFCASSPQARGPGYTFGSGTRLTVV.

This clone was recorded once. The J gene is TRBJ2-5, the V gene TRBV7-2; 11 bases are a match to TRBD2. CDR3 length equals 15 residues. The germline gives CDR1 SGHTA, CDR2 FQGNSA. V was pared by 6 bases and J by 5 bases, with 8 bases of the junction left unmatched. The CDR3 DNA reads as TGTGCCAGCAGTCCAGGACTAGCGGGTAGGGAGACCCAGTACTTC. Its protein product is CASSPGLAGRETQYF.

The chain is built from TRBV5-1 and TRBJ2-2; TRBD1 might be the D (6 bases). CDR3 length: 16 amino acids. The V end was cut by 1 base, the J end by 1 base, with 11 bases between. Germline V gives CDR1 SGHRS, CDR2 YFSETQ. CDR3 DNA sequence: TGCGCCAGCAGCTTGAGGTCACAGGGGAACACCGGGGAGCTGTTTTTT. It encodes CASSLRSQGNTGELFF.

J is TRBJ1-1 and V is TRBV10-3, with a tentative D call TRBD1 (6 bases). Trimming left V 0 bases short and J 5 bases short, with 13 bases between. Germline lookup yields CDR1 ENHRY and CDR2 SYGVKD. The CDR3 runs 15 residues. Written as DNA, the CDR3 is TGTGCCATCAGTGAGTCGGAACAGGGAGGGACTGAAGCTTTCTTT. Amino acids: CAISESEQGGTEAFF.

This chain uses TRBV6-5 with TRBJ1-1; D is ambiguous. CDR3 length: 14 residues. Germline CDR1 and CDR2: MNHEY and SVGAGI. V dropped 8 bases and J dropped 4 bases, with 17 bases sitting between them. The CDR3 nucleotides are TGTGCCAGCGGAAGAGGCAAGGCGGGCACTGAAGCTTTCTTT. Translated: CASGRGKAGTEAFF.

This chain connects TRBV19 to TRBJ2-2; D is undetermined. This CDR3 is built from 13 residues. Germline CDR1 is LNHDA and CDR2 is SQIVND (reference sequence). Trimming pared 9 bases from V and 7 bases from J, leaving 15 bases between. As DNA, the CDR3 is TGTGCCAGCGGGTCGGAGTCGGACGGGGAGCTGTTTTTT. Translation gives CASGSESDGELFF.

The chain joins TRBV28 to TRBJ1-2; 10 bases align to TRBD1. Unmatched junction bases numbered 6, after V lost 5 bases and J lost 3 bases. CDR3 size: 15 residues. Looked up from germline, CDR1 is MDHEN and CDR2 is SYDVKM. The CDR3 nucleotides are TGTGCCAGCAGTCCCCCGGGACAGGGGTACTATGGCTACACCTTC. The encoded protein is CASSPPGQGYYGYTF.